Below, one T cell receptor beta chain is given with its context. The antigen remains unidentified. This specimen belongs to a study of T cell clonotyping in hematopoietic cell transplantation. Study-level findings and limits: After transplant, recipient diversity fell while pathologically expanded clonotypes grew through day 180. Without cell sorting, CD4 versus CD8 contributions remain unresolved. Few recipient clonotypes overlapped donors; over 97% were de novo at given depth.

Repertoires were generated with immunoSEQ multiplex PCR, while TCRdb's copy carries only in-frame clones and drops some. Altogether roughly 9,000 clones are present, more than 85% being singletons, with the ten largest covering 5% to 7%. This TCR derives from a male patient aged 45-59 years who had an allogeneic stem cell transplant from a related donor, so T cells may come from the graft donor. Some clones in this sample may be carry-over from other donors' samples. This specimen was PBMCs, taken 100 days after allogeneic stem cell transplant.

The CDR3 reads CASRTDNTGELFF. Written as DNA, the CDR3 is TGTGCCAGCAGGACGGATAACACCGGGGAGCTGTTTTTT. The chain couples TRBV9 to TRBJ2-2, with D unresolved. The CDR3 is 13 amino acids. Germline assignment: CDR1 SGDLS and CDR2 YYNGEE. V was pared by 5 bases and J by 2 bases, with 7 bases between.